The clone carrying this T cell receptor (beta chain) was detected once. These data come from a study of shared clonotypes between healthy human individuals. TCRdb keeps only in-frame clones here, not all; method: immunoSEQ multiplex PCR. This table holds hundreds of thousands of clones, roughly 96% found once. V was cut by 5 bases and J by 0 bases, with 8 bases left in between. The CDR3 totals 13 residues. The germline gives CDR1 LNHDA, CDR2 SQIVND (reference sequence). CD45RO-negative CD8 cells positively selected for CCR7 made up the naive population, which excluded terminally differentiated effector memory CD45RA+ cells.

The sequenced material came from naive CD8+ T cells sorted from blood. V and J are TRBV19 and TRBJ2-7, with D possibly matching TRBD2 (6 bases). The source of this sequence is a woman aged 25 to 39 in good health. CDR3 DNA sequence: TGTGCCAGTAGTTACGGGAGCTCCTACGAGCAGTACTTC. Protein sequence: CASSYGSSYEQYF.